Listed here are 3 T cell receptor beta chains from one sample, sequenced in a study of T cells in Graves' hyperthyroidism and ophthalmopathy. It was RNA transcripts that yielded the amplified TCR beta CDR3 regions. TCR CDR3 underwent first-round RT-PCR with the HTBI primer set. TCRdb ran MiXCR on the multiplex PCR reads and lists one entry per CDR3 protein. The sample lists 550,000 to 600,000 distinct CDR3 sequences, more than 13% occurring once. Sequencing used blood. Receptors were obtained from a woman between 18 and 30 years old with Graves' ophthalmopathy.

This clonotype came up many times. The CDR3 reads CASSEAGRDTQYF. The DNA for the CDR3 is TGTGCCAGCAGTGAAGCAGGCCGAGATACGCAGTATTTT. V and J are TRBV2 and TRBJ2-3, with D unclear. V lost 0 bases to trimming and J lost 5 bases, with 6 bases between them. Germline lookup yields CDR1 SNHLY and CDR2 FYNNEI. The CDR3 sequence is 13 residues long.

This clonotype was found many times. This sequence joins TRBV7-9 and TRBJ2-7, with 8 bases lining up with TRBD1. The CDR3 contains 14 residues. Germline trimming cut 4 bases from V and 0 bases from J; bases unmatched to any gene: 2. The germline gives CDR1 SEHNR, CDR2 FQNEAQ (reference sequence). The DNA for the CDR3 is TGTGCCAGCAGCTACGACAGGGGCTCCTACGAGCAGTACTTC. Its protein is CASSYDRGSYEQYF.

This clonotype was found many times. This chain uses TRBV7-3 with TRBJ2-5; perhaps TRBD2 as D (6 bases). The germline V and J ends were trimmed by 5 bases and 5 bases, with 21 bases remaining between them. The CDR3 loop spans 16 amino acids. CDR1 and CDR2 (germline): SGHTA, FQGTGA. Here the CDR3 DNA reads TGTGCCAGCAGCCAGGGTAGCGGAGACTTTCGCGAGACCCAGTACTTC. Translating gives CASSQGSGDFRETQYF. Looking up the rest from reference TRBV7-3 and TRBJ2-5 gives the full variable domain: GAGVSQTPSNKVTEKGKYVELRCDPISGHTALYWYRQSLGQGPEFLIYFQGTGAADDSGLPNDRFFAVRPEGSVSTLKIQRTERGDSAVYLCASSQGSGDFRETQYFGPGTRLLVL.